This T cell receptor (beta chain) comes out of a study of cytomegalovirus exposure and HLA in healthy donors. PCR involved 60 Vbeta and 13 Jbeta primers. Sequenced by immunoSEQ multiplex PCR; TCRdb stores in-frame clones only, minus some. The sample totals roughly 30,000 clones; its top ten clones hold approximately 3.6%. The CDR3 consists of 17 residues. With V trimmed by 4 bases and J by 2 bases, 8 bases remained unmatched. In germline, CDR1 is MGHRA, CDR2 YSYEKL. The specimen sequenced was PBMCs. The chain has TRBV4-1 and TRBJ2-3, with TRBD2 matching 11 bases. The clonotype originates from a middle-aged woman in good health and CMV-seropositive. The CDR3 region has the DNA TGCGCCAGCAGCCGTCTCTTTAGCGGGAGGGTCACAGATACGCAGTATTTT. Translated: CASSRLFSGRVTDTQYF.